These 17 T cell receptor beta chains originate from one sample sequenced in a study of Graves' ophthalmopathy and Graves' hyperthyroidism. Using RNA transcripts, the TCR beta CDR3 regions were amplified. HTBI-primed RT-PCR formed the first round, and a multiplex PCR formed the second. TCRdb redid the calling of the multiplex PCR reads with MiXCR, one entry per CDR3 protein. The sample has approximately 1.2 million distinct CDR3 sequences; about two fifths are singletons. Sequencing used peripheral blood or thyroid tissue (not recorded which). All receptors come from an adult man with Graves' hyperthyroidism.

In this sample, this clonotype turned up once. This may come from a read error, since a much larger clone is one base off. The V gene is TRBV20-1, the J gene TRBJ2-7; D unclear. Germline lookup yields CDR1 DFQATT and CDR2 SNEGSKA (reference sequence). The CDR3 is made up of 12 amino acids. The germline V and J ends were trimmed by 5 bases and 3 bases, with 11 bases remaining between them. CDR3 sequence reads: CSAPSTIYEQYV. The CDR3 coding sequence is TGCAGTGCTCCTTCTACTATCTACGAGCAGTACGTC.

The rearrangement joins TRBV2 to TRBJ1-2; D gene uncertain. CDR1 SNHLY and CDR2 FYNNEI come from the germline V gene. Trimming removed 4 bases from V and 5 bases from J, with 11 bases in between. The CDR3 length is 13 residues. In DNA, the CDR3 is TGTGCCAGCAGTGCAGAAATGGGGTATGGCTACACCTTC. Translated, it gives CASSAEMGYGYTF. The whole variable domain, filled in from reference TRBV2 and TRBJ1-2, reads EPEVTQTPSHQVTQMGQEVILRCVPISNHLYFYWYRQILGQKVEFLVSFYNNEISEKSEIFDDQFSVERPDGSNFTLKIRSTKLEDSAMYFCASSAEMGYGYTFGSGTRLTVV.

The chain couples TRBV28 to TRBJ1-5; D is unresolved. CDR3 length: 14 amino acids. V dropped 2 bases and J dropped 5 bases, with 10 bases sitting between them. The germline V gene encodes CDR1 MDHEN and CDR2 SYDVKM. In DNA, the CDR3 is TGTGCCAGCAGTTTACCCCTAAAGGATCAGCCCCAGCATTTT. This gives the protein CASSLPLKDQPQHF.

This clonotype was counted many times. The J gene is TRBJ2-6, the V gene TRBV12-3 or TRBV12-4; D is undetermined. V was shortened by 5 bases and J by 1 base, with 9 bases between the two germline ends. This CDR3 spans 15 amino acids. CDR3 DNA: TGTGCCAGCAGTCACCGAAGTTCTGGGGCCAACGTCCTGACTTTC. It translates to CASSHRSSGANVLTF.

V gene TRBV12-3 or TRBV12-4 combines with J gene TRBJ1-5, with a possible D match to TRBD1 (5 bases). The CDR3 length is 14 residues. Trimming removed 3 bases from V and 6 bases from J, with 12 bases in between. In DNA, the CDR3 is TGTGCCAGCAGTTTTGCAGGGTCGGGTCAGCCCCAGCATTTT. Protein product: CASSFAGSGQPQHF.

The table lists this clonotype with many counts. CDR3 DNA: TGTGCCAGCACCCTTCCGGGCGGGGGGCCGCGGGATGAGACCCAGTACTTC. Protein sequence: CASTLPGGGPRDETQYF. V and J are TRBV5-6 and TRBJ2-5; the match to TRBD2 covers 8 bases. Germline V lookup: CDR1 SGHDT, CDR2 YYEEEE. Trimming took 6 bases from V and 5 from J; bases not matched to a gene: 18. This CDR3 has 17 amino acids.

A word on this clonotype: Since a much larger clone is just one base distant, this may be a read error. This sequence joins TRBV5-6 and TRBJ2-5; weak D call: TRBD2 (7 bases). Trimming took 4 bases from V and 5 from J, leaving 24 bases between them. This CDR3 is built from 17 residues. Germline loops: CDR1 SGHDT, CDR2 YYEEEE. For the CDR3, the DNA is TGTGCCAGCAGCCCCTGGGGGGGGCGCAGTGATGGTGAGACCCAGTACTTC. Protein product: CASSPWGGRSDGETQYF.

This clonotype has at least ten counts. The chain couples TRBV29-1 to TRBJ1-2; D not certain. Trimming removed 4 bases from V and 4 bases from J, with 10 bases in between. The CDR3 totals 12 residues. Germline V CDR1 and CDR2: SQVTM, ANQGSEA. CDR3 nucleotides: TGCAGCGTTGTGGCGGAAAGCTATGGCTACACCTTC. The encoded protein is CSVVAESYGYTF.

This clonotype has more than one count but fewer than ten. The CDR3 reads CASSFRGSADTQYF. The CDR3 DNA sequence: TGTGCCAGCAGCTTTAGGGGGTCTGCAGATACGCAGTATTTT. The V call is TRBV11-2, the J call TRBJ2-3; tentatively, D is TRBD1 (6 bases). Germline values: CDR1 SGHAT, CDR2 FQNNGV. The CDR3 loop spans 14 amino acids. The ends were cut back, 3 bases at V and 4 bases at J, with 11 bases in the middle.

This clonotype came up a few times. V is TRBV29-1 and J is TRBJ1-2, with a weak D call TRBD1 (6 bases). V was pared by 8 bases and J by 4 bases, with 14 bases between. Looked up from germline, CDR1 is SQVTM and CDR2 is ANQGSEA. The CDR3 has 12 residues. In nucleotides, the CDR3 is TGCAGCTTAGGGACATCAGTCTATGGCTACACCTTC. Amino acids: CSLGTSVYGYTF. Using reference TRBV29-1 and TRBJ1-2 for the parts outside the CDR3, the full variable domain is SAVISQKPSRDICQRGTSLTIQCQVDSQVTMMFWYRQQPGQSLTLIATANQGSEATYESGFVIDKFPISRPNLTFSTLTVSNMSPEDSSIYLCSLGTSVYGYTFGSGTRLTVV.

The CDR3 nucleotides are TGTGCCAGCAGTAAAGGGGATTACGGGATCGCATCCGGGGAGCTGTTTTTT. Protein sequence: CASSKGDYGIASGELFF. The chain uses TRBV25-1 and TRBJ2-2; TRBD1 or TRBD2 may be the D gene (5 bases each). CDR3 length equals 17 residues. Deletions cut 5 bases from V and 6 bases from J, with 22 bases between. Germline V gene data show CDR1 as MGHDK and CDR2 as SYGVNS.

The chain employs TRBV25-1 and TRBJ1-6; 9 positions match TRBD1. Germline assignment: CDR1 MGHDK and CDR2 SYGVNS. The CDR3 is made up of 18 amino acids. Unmatched junction bases numbered 16, after V lost 4 bases and J lost 9 bases. DNA of the CDR3: TGTGCCAGCAGTGTTTTACAGGCCCAGGGACAGGGATCTTCACCCCTCCACTTT. Translating gives CASSVLQAQGQGSSPLHF.

The chain carries TRBV6-5 and TRBJ2-5; 9 nucleotides agree with TRBD2. With V trimmed by 0 bases and J by 5 bases, 7 bases remained unmatched. The CDR3 contains 16 residues. Germline loops: CDR1 MNHEY, CDR2 SVGAGI. The CDR3 DNA reads TGTGCCAGCAGTTACTCGAGCGGGAGGAGTGGGGAGACCCAGTACTTC. Translation: CASSYSSGRSGETQYF.

As regards this clonotype: A read error may be the cause here, since a much bigger clone is one base away. In DNA, the CDR3 is TGTACCAGCAGCCGCGAACTGCGTGAAGCTTTCTTT. It codes for CTSSRELREAFF. V gene TRBV7-9 combines with J gene TRBJ1-1; D unresolved. The CDR3 consists of 12 residues. The germline V gene has CDR1 SEHNR and CDR2 FQNEAQ (reference sequence).

This clonotype appeared many times. V usage is TRBV6-4 and J usage is TRBJ1-2; D may be TRBD1 (5 bases). The CDR3 is 13 amino acids. Trimming pared 4 bases from V and 6 bases from J, leaving 12 bases between. Germline V lookup: CDR1 MRHNA, CDR2 SNTAGT. CDR3 residues: CASSGVPRDGYTF. The CDR3 DNA is TGTGCCAGCAGTGGAGTACCCAGGGATGGCTACACCTTC.

This clonotype occurred a few times. This CDR3 reads CASSEEARGAQPQYF. In DNA form, the CDR3 reads TGTGCCAGCAGTGAAGAGGCCAGGGGGGCTCAGCCCCAGTACTTC. The V call is TRBV2, the J call TRBJ2-5; D is possibly TRBD1 (7 bases). V was shortened by 1 base and J by 9 bases, with 18 bases between the two germline ends. The CDR3 runs to 15 residues. CDR1 is SNHLY and CDR2 is FYNNEI in the germline V gene.

CDR3 bases: TGCGCCAGCAGCTTATCGGGGGACATTGGGACTGAAGCTTTCTTT. This translates into CASSLSGDIGTEAFF. The J gene is TRBJ1-1, the V gene TRBV5-1, with D possibly matching TRBD1 (6 bases). Germline V CDR1 and CDR2: SGHRS, YFSETQ. This CDR3 spans 15 amino acids. Trimming left V 2 bases short and J 5 bases short, with 16 bases between.